This T cell receptor beta chain is from a study of T cells in Graves' hyperthyroidism and ophthalmopathy. On the study more broadly: Peripheral blood sampling occurred at initial diagnosis, before any treatment. Overall study results and limits: In the analysis, a 13 V-J model separated ophthalmopathy from stable hyperthyroidism.

Stability of Graves' hyperthyroidism was defined as absent ophthalmopathy progression within 18 months. Hyperthyroidism had been newly diagnosed in patients aged 18 to 65, and its duration was under 2 months. TCR beta CDR3 sequences were amplified from RNA transcripts. The study used the HTBI primer set for a first-round RT-PCR of the TCR CDR3. TCRdb fed the multiplex PCR reads into MiXCR, producing one record per CDR3 protein. The sample consists of 200,000 to 250,000 distinct CDR3 sequences, around 18% of them appearing once. This clonotype was counted ten times or more. The target antigen is unknown. The CDR3 extends over 17 amino acids. Germline V gene data show CDR1 as MNHNS and CDR2 as SASEGT. Trimming stripped 1 base from V and 10 bases from J, with 20 bases between.

Sequencing was done on a sample of blood. The chain couples TRBV6-1 to TRBJ1-6, with D maybe TRBD1 (5 bases). The source of this sequence is a man aged 40-49 years with Graves' hyperthyroidism. As DNA, the CDR3 is TGTGCCAGCAGTGAAGTATTCGTGTGGGGGGTCGGCTCACCCCTCCACTTT. Translation gives CASSEVFVWGVGSPLHF.